The 13 T cell receptor beta chains below all came from one sample that was sequenced in a study of T cell responses to AZD1222 COVID-19 vaccine. The method was immunoSEQ multiplex PCR; TCRdb's version includes in-frame clones alone and lacks a portion of them. This sample has 110,000 or so clones; 85% to 90% occur once, and the top ten carry roughly 18%. The material sequenced was peripheral blood, taken 28 days after the second AZD1222 dose. These receptors came from an adult who received the AZD1222 COVID-19 vaccine.

This clone is a singleton in its sample. V and J are TRBV27 and TRBJ2-3, with TRBD1 identical over 10 bases. The CDR3 loop spans 15 amino acids. Per germline, CDR1 MNHEY and CDR2 SMNVEV (reference sequence). The trim removed 6 bases at V and 5 bases at J, leaving 8 bases unmatched. CDR3 sequence: CASSGPGQGRDTQYF. The DNA for the CDR3 is TGTGCCAGCAGCGGCCCGGGACAGGGGAGAGATACGCAGTATTTT.

V gene TRBV28 combines with J gene TRBJ2-3, with 8 bases matching TRBD2. V lost 3 bases, J lost 6 bases, and 8 bases stayed unmatched. The CDR3 consists of 15 residues. Germline CDR1 MDHEN, CDR2 SYDVKM. CDR3 coding DNA: TGTGCCAGCAGTTTGGGTCGGGAGGGCCCGGATACGCAGTATTTT. This gives the protein CASSLGREGPDTQYF.

The chain has TRBV30 and TRBJ2-1; TRBD2 aligns across 10 bases. Trimming took 4 bases from V and 3 from J; bases not matched to a gene: 3. The CDR3 extends over 14 amino acids. Germline V lookup: CDR1 GTSNPN, CDR2 SVGIG (reference sequence). As DNA, the CDR3 is TGTGCCTGGACTAGCGGGAGTGTCTACAATGAGCAGTTCTTC. It specifies CAWTSGSVYNEQFF. Drawing the rest from reference TRBV30 and TRBJ2-1, the complete variable domain is SQTIHQWPATLVQPVGSPLSLECTVEGTSNPNLYWYRQAAGRGLQLLFYSVGIGQISSEVPQNLSASRPQDRQFILSSKKLLLSDSGFYLCAWTSGSVYNEQFFGPGTRLTVL.

The chain combines TRBV29-1 with TRBJ2-7; 7 nucleotides line up with TRBD1. The CDR3 contains 12 residues. Germline V lookup: CDR1 SQVTM, CDR2 ANQGSEA. V trimming: 7 bases; J trimming: 0 bases; junction bases outside the gene matches: 3. The CDR3, as DNA: TGCAGCGGGGGACAGAGCTCCTACGAGCAGTACTTC. Amino acid sequence: CSGGQSSYEQYF.

This sequence joins TRBV18 and TRBJ1-1; D gene unclear. This CDR3 has 10 residues. Trimming left V 5 bases short and J 5 bases short, with 3 bases between. Germline CDR1 KGHSH, CDR2 LQKENI. The CDR3 sequence is CASSGTEAFF. The CDR3 coding sequence is TGTGCCAGCTCAGGGACTGAAGCTTTCTTT.

The chain uses TRBV14 and TRBJ1-1; D may be TRBD1 (5 bases). The ends were cut back, 2 bases at V and 0 bases at J, with 16 bases in the middle. Per germline, CDR1 SGHDN and CDR2 FVKESK. There are 17 residues in the CDR3. This chain's CDR3 is CASSQQFRQRMNTEAFF. The CDR3 DNA reads TGTGCCAGCAGCCAACAGTTCCGACAGCGCATGAACACTGAAGCTTTCTTT.

In this sample, this clone turned up a few times. The chain has TRBV2 and TRBJ1-2, with TRBD1 as a possible D gene (5 bases). The V and J ends lost 2 bases and 4 bases respectively, with 14 bases between them. CDR1 is SNHLY and CDR2 is FYNNEI in the germline V gene. This CDR3 has 15 residues. CDR3 nucleotide sequence: TGTGCCAGCAGTGAATCGTCAGGGAACTTCTATGGCTACACCTTC. Its translation: CASSESSGNFYGYTF.

The genes are TRBV13 and TRBJ2-7; 15 bases fit TRBD2. The CDR3 contains 17 residues. Germline CDR1 PRHDT, CDR2 FYEKMQ (reference sequence). With 0 bases clipped from V and 3 bases from J, the junction kept 3 bases outside the gene matches. This chain's CDR3 is CASSLGGLAGGNYEQYF. The CDR3 DNA reads TGTGCCAGCAGCTTAGGCGGACTAGCGGGAGGGAACTACGAGCAGTACTTC.

This sequence joins TRBV5-6 and TRBJ2-2; 13 positions agree with TRBD2. Germline values: CDR1 SGHDT, CDR2 YYEEEE. V shed 0 bases and J 1 base; nucleotides not matched to a gene: 6. This CDR3 region has 19 residues. The CDR3 nucleotides read TGTGCCAGCAGCTTGGCGGGACTAGCGGGGACCAAGAACACCGGGGAGCTGTTTTTT. It is translated as CASSLAGLAGTKNTGELFF.

The J gene is TRBJ2-1, the V gene TRBV12-3 or TRBV12-4, with 9 positions matching TRBD2. There are 11 residues in the CDR3. V trimming: 5 bases; J trimming: 10 bases; junction bases outside the gene matches: 0. The CDR3 is CASSSGREQFF. CDR3 sequence (DNA): TGTGCCAGCAGTAGCGGGAGGGAGCAGTTCTTC.

The chain joins TRBV7-2 to TRBJ2-5; D unclear. The germline V gene has CDR1 SGHTA and CDR2 FQGNSA. Trimming stripped 1 base from V and 4 bases from J, with 10 bases between. This CDR3 region has 14 residues. The CDR3 loop is CASSLVVGTETQYF. CDR3 nucleotides: TGTGCCAGCAGCTTAGTTGTGGGCACAGAGACCCAGTACTTC.

The V and J genes are TRBV3-1 (or the pseudogene TRBV3-2) and TRBJ1-2, with 9 bases that match TRBD1. Germline values: CDR1 LGHDT, CDR2 YNNKEL (reference sequence). This CDR3 comprises 16 residues. Germline trimming cut 4 bases from V and 0 bases from J; bases unmatched to any gene: 6. This chain's CDR3 is CASSLWTGDTNYGYTF. As DNA, the CDR3 is TGTGCCAGCAGCCTTTGGACAGGGGATACTAACTATGGCTACACCTTC.

Note on this clone: The junction departs from germline at one end; a sequencing error may be responsible. The rearrangement joins TRBV18 to TRBJ1-2; D remains ambiguous. Looked up from germline, CDR1 is KGHSH and CDR2 is LQKENI. The CDR3 runs 14 residues. The CDR3 loop is CASSPPIRVYGHTF. CDR3 coding DNA: TGTGCCAGCTCACCACCGATCCGGGTATATGGCCACACCTTC.